Presented here are 14 T cell receptor beta chains from one specimen sequenced in a study of identical twins. TCRdb independently ran MiXCR on the 5' RACE reads; one entry per CDR3 protein. The repertoire holds 350,000 to 600,000 distinct CDR3 sequences, with 11% to 15% as singletons. This sample was also put to use in a study of yellow fever vaccine responses in identical twins.

The sample consisted of CD4+ T cells sorted from blood. The receptors were gathered from a woman between 18 and 29 years old in good health.

The rearrangement joins TRBV14 to TRBJ2-2, with D possibly TRBD2 on 5 matching bases. The CDR3 extends over 16 amino acids. Germline values: CDR1 SGHDN, CDR2 FVKESK. The V end was cut by 6 bases, the J end by 1 base, with 15 bases between. The CDR3: CASSSIIAKNTGELFF. For the CDR3, the DNA is TGTGCCAGCAGTAGCATCATAGCGAAGAACACCGGGGAGCTGTTTTTT.

V and J are TRBV7-2 and TRBJ2-5, with TRBD2 identical over 11 bases. The length of the CDR3 is 14 residues. The V and J ends lost 7 bases and 3 bases, in that order; junction bases with no gene match: 4. Germline-derived CDR1 and CDR2 are SGHTA and FQGNSA. CDR3 DNA: TGTGCCAGCACCATAGCGGGAGGGAAAGAGACCCAGTACTTC. Translated: CASTIAGGKETQYF.

The chain joins TRBV7-2 to TRBJ1-1; 10 positions agree with TRBD1. Germline CDR1 reads SGHTA; CDR2 reads FQGNSA. The CDR3 totals 13 residues. Trimming removed 5 bases from V and 10 bases from J; junction bases left unmatched: 7. The CDR3 loop is CASSRGTGERAFF. CDR3 bases: TGTGCCAGCAGCCGAGGGACAGGGGAAAGAGCTTTCTTT.

This clonotype appeared many times. V and J are TRBV5-1 and TRBJ1-1; D not resolved. V dropped 0 bases and J dropped 1 base, with 7 bases sitting between them. There are 14 residues in the CDR3. Germline assignment: CDR1 SGHRS and CDR2 YFSETQ. CDR3 loop: CASSLDQSNTEAFF. The CDR3 bases are TGCGCCAGCAGCTTGGATCAATCGAACACTGAAGCTTTCTTT.

This clonotype has just a few counts. V is TRBV9 and J is TRBJ2-1; 11 bases fit TRBD2. This CDR3 has 16 residues. CDR1 and CDR2 from the germline V gene are SGDLS and YYNGEE. V was pared by 4 bases and J by 6 bases, with 9 bases of the junction left unmatched. CDR3 region: CASSRNSGGAPNEQFF. The CDR3 region has the DNA TGTGCCAGCAGCCGAAATAGCGGGGGGGCCCCCAATGAGCAGTTCTTC.

This clonotype showed up just a few times. This sequence joins TRBV20-1 and TRBJ2-7; tentative D call: TRBD1 (7 bases). This CDR3 has 12 amino acids. CDR1 is DFQATT and CDR2 is SNEGSKA in the germline V gene (reference sequence). Trimming shortened V by 6 bases and J by 3 bases, and 12 bases separated the two germline ends. For the CDR3, the DNA is TGCAGTGCGGCGGGACAGTACTACGAGCAGTACTTC. This translates into CSAAGQYYEQYF.

This clonotype has more than one count but fewer than ten. The V and J genes are TRBV4-2 and TRBJ2-3, with 15 positions matching TRBD2. V shed 0 bases, J shed 3 bases, and the junction held 13 bases outside the gene matches. Germline V lookup: CDR1 LGHNA, CDR2 YNFKEQ. The CDR3 has 21 residues. The CDR3 sequence is CASSQESGLAGGIGATDTQYF. CDR3 nucleotides: TGTGCCAGCAGCCAAGAGTCAGGACTAGCGGGGGGGATCGGGGCGACAGATACGCAGTATTTT.

This clonotype was picked up a small number of times. The V gene is TRBV9, the J gene TRBJ2-7, with TRBD1 matching 9 bases. The CDR3 spans 15 residues. J lost 2 bases, V lost 4 bases, and 7 bases had no gene match. The germline gives CDR1 SGDLS, CDR2 YYNGEE. The DNA of the CDR3 is TGTGCCAGCAGCTCTCACGGACAGGGGACCTACGAGCAGTACTTC. Protein product: CASSSHGQGTYEQYF.

This clonotype was recorded a few times. The chain employs TRBV4-2 and TRBJ2-3; TRBD2 matches 9 bases. Trimming cost V 4 bases and J 0 bases; bases outside gene matches: 8. The CDR3 covers 17 residues. Germline V CDR1 and CDR2: LGHNA, YNFKEQ. In DNA, the CDR3 is TGTGCCAGCAGCCGCTCGGCTAGCGGGAAAAGCACAGATACGCAGTATTTT. Its protein product is CASSRSASGKSTDTQYF.

This clonotype has a count of ten or more. V and J are TRBV20-1 and TRBJ2-5; TRBD1 is a possible D gene (7 bases). Trimming left V 4 bases short and J 5 bases short, with 20 bases between. CDR3 length equals 15 residues. In germline, CDR1 is DFQATT, CDR2 SNEGSKA (reference sequence). In nucleotides, the CDR3 is TGCAGTGCTAACCGTCAGGGGGAGGCCGGGGAGACCCAGTACTTC. Protein sequence: CSANRQGEAGETQYF.

This clonotype has a handful of counts. The chain uses TRBV7-9 and TRBJ2-7; weak D call: TRBD1 (7 bases). Trimming removed 3 bases at V and 3 bases at J, with 18 bases between. The CDR3 has 16 residues. Germline CDR1 and CDR2: SEHNR and FQNEAQ (reference sequence). CDR3 sequence: CASSLGQGQGGYEQYF. CDR3 nucleotide sequence: TGTGCCAGCAGCTTGGGCCAGGGCCAGGGGGGCTACGAGCAGTACTTC.

V is TRBV7-3 and J is TRBJ2-1; TRBD2 aligns across 7 bases. Unmatched junction bases numbered 7, after V lost 1 base and J lost 4 bases. Per germline, CDR1 SGHTA and CDR2 FQGTGA. This CDR3 spans 16 amino acids. CDR3 residues: CASSLKARGLYNEQFF. The CDR3 bases are TGTGCCAGCAGCTTAAAGGCGCGGGGACTATACAATGAGCAGTTCTTC.

The V gene is TRBV12-3 or TRBV12-4, the J gene TRBJ2-5; D is possibly TRBD2 (7 bases). This CDR3 is built from 14 residues. V lost 3 bases, J lost 6 bases, and 14 bases lay in between. CDR3 loop: CASSFVGGAQTQYF. The CDR3 bases are TGTGCCAGCAGTTTTGTGGGGGGGGCCCAGACCCAGTACTTC.

This chain joins TRBV29-1 and TRBJ2-5; 9 bases line up with TRBD2. With 1 base clipped from V and 6 bases from J, the junction kept 6 bases outside the gene matches. CDR3 length equals 14 residues. Germline CDR1 SQVTM, CDR2 ANQGSEA. Written as DNA, the CDR3 is TGCAGCGTTGAAGGAGCTAGCGGGAAAAAGACCCAGTACTTC. This translates into CSVEGASGKKTQYF.